The 23 T cell receptor beta chains below come from one sample, sequenced in a study of blood T cell repertoires in COVID-19. Data came from immunoSEQ multiplex PCR; TCRdb stores just in-frame clones and leaves some out. Of some 42,000 clones listed, 70% to 90% are singletons. Sequenced input: peripheral blood. The source is a human donor in a cohort sampled during active COVID-19.

This chain connects TRBV5-6 to TRBJ1-6; D gene unclear. CDR1 is SGHDT, CDR2 YYEEEE, per germline. V shed 4 bases and J shed 0 bases, with 14 bases lying between them. The CDR3 covers 17 residues. In nucleotides, the CDR3 is TGTGCCAGCAGCGACCTAGACCCGAGCTCCTATAATTCACCCCTCCACTTT. Its protein is CASSDLDPSSYNSPLHF.

The chain carries TRBV7-9 and TRBJ2-2; 7 bases align to TRBD2. This CDR3 spans 15 amino acids. CDR1 and CDR2 from the germline V gene are SEHNR and FQNEAQ (reference sequence). The V gene end was trimmed by 4 bases and the J gene end by 10 bases; junction bases not matched to a gene: 12. The CDR3 loop is CASSSRDYLRKELFF. DNA for the CDR3: TGTGCCAGCAGCTCCCGGGACTACTTAAGAAAGGAGCTGTTTTTT.

The chain is built from TRBV19 and TRBJ1-2; D gene unclear. CDR1 and CDR2 from the germline V gene are LNHDA and SQIVND (reference sequence). The CDR3 has 13 amino acids. V was clipped by 3 bases and J by 12 bases, with 17 bases between them. The CDR3 region is CASSILALGGNTF. In DNA form, the CDR3 reads TGTGCCAGTAGTATTTTAGCGTTAGGCGGAAACACCTTC.

DNA for the CDR3: TGTGCCAGCAGCCTTCTGGACAGGGTGTACGAGCAGTACTTC. It encodes CASSLLDRVYEQYF. This chain uses TRBV28 with TRBJ2-7; 8 bases line up with TRBD1. The germline gives CDR1 MDHEN, CDR2 SYDVKM. This CDR3 is 14 amino acids long. J gave up 4 bases and V 6 bases, and 8 bases lay outside the gene matches.

The chain joins TRBV7-6 to TRBJ2-7, with D tentatively TRBD1 (6 bases). CDR1 is SGHVS, CDR2 FNYEAQ, per germline. CDR3 length equals 15 residues. The germline V and J ends were trimmed by 5 bases and 6 bases, with 20 bases remaining between them. CDR3 in amino acids: CASSPTDSGVSEQYF. CDR3 coding DNA: TGTGCCAGCAGCCCAACGGACTCAGGGGTCTCCGAGCAGTACTTC.

The rearrangement links TRBV27 to TRBJ1-2; 7 bases fit TRBD1. The CDR3 has 14 residues. The V and J ends lost 5 bases and 4 bases, in that order; junction bases with no gene match: 7. Germline CDR1 MNHEY, CDR2 SMNVEV (reference sequence). The CDR3, as DNA: TGTGCCAGCAGTCCCGGGACAGCCGTCTATGGCTACACCTTC. This codes for CASSPGTAVYGYTF.

The chain links TRBV19 to TRBJ2-1; 8 nucleotides agree with TRBD2. V trimming: 0 bases; J trimming: 9 bases; junction bases outside the gene matches: 22. CDR3 length: 20 amino acids. In germline, CDR1 is LNHDA, CDR2 SQIVND (reference sequence). The chain's CDR3 is CASSIEGTSLAAGGRGEQFF. In DNA form, the CDR3 reads TGTGCCAGTAGTATAGAGGGGACTTCACTCGCGGCGGGGGGCAGGGGTGAGCAGTTCTTC.

This sequence joins TRBV6-2 or TRBV6-3 and TRBJ1-2; 10 positions agree with TRBD1. Germline-derived CDR1 and CDR2 are MNHEY and SVGEGT. The trim removed 0 bases at V and 8 bases at J, leaving 9 bases unmatched. This CDR3 region has 16 residues. CDR3 sequence reads: CASSYSKDRGNVGYTF. CDR3 coding DNA: TGTGCCAGCAGTTACTCGAAGGACAGGGGGAACGTGGGCTACACCTTC.

J is TRBJ2-5 and V is TRBV6-2 or TRBV6-3, with TRBD2 identical over 13 bases. This CDR3 comprises 15 residues. Germline CDR1 is MNHEY and CDR2 is SVGEGT. Losses at the gene ends were 2 bases for V and 5 bases for J; bases not matched to a gene: 2. The CDR3: CASSYATSGGETQYF. CDR3 nucleotide sequence: TGTGCCAGCAGTTACGCGACTAGCGGGGGGGAGACCCAGTACTTC.

This chain connects TRBV3-1 (or the pseudogene TRBV3-2) to TRBJ2-5; D possibly corresponds to TRBD1 (6 bases). The ends were cut back, 0 bases at V and 5 bases at J, with 13 bases in the middle. CDR1 and CDR2 (germline): LGHDT, YNNKEL (reference sequence). CDR3 length equals 15 residues. In DNA, the CDR3 is TGTGCCAGCAGCCAAGACATTGCAGGGGTCGAGACCCAGTACTTC. Encoded protein: CASSQDIAGVETQYF.

A word on this clone: At one boundary the junction diverges from the germline segment, which might be a read error. This chain joins TRBV30 and TRBJ1-6, with TRBD1 matching 7 bases. Germline CDR1 GTSNPN, CDR2 SVGIG (reference sequence). The CDR3 runs 14 residues. CDR3 bases: TGTGCCTGGAGTCTGACAGGGCGATATTCATCCCTCCACTTT. Translated: CAWSLTGRYSSLHF.

The chain has TRBV4-2 and TRBJ2-7; 16 bases fit TRBD2. The CDR3 spans 16 residues. V lost 3 bases and J lost 5; bases outside the gene matches: 4. The germline V gene encodes CDR1 LGHNA and CDR2 YNFKEQ. The CDR3 DNA sequence: TGTGCCAGCAGCCATTCCGGGACTAGCGGGGGGGACGAGCAGTACTTC. The encoded protein is CASSHSGTSGGDEQYF.

This clone was counted a few times. The chain has TRBV19 and TRBJ1-5, with D unresolved. The CDR3 covers 15 residues. Trimming took 1 base from V and 2 from J, leaving 9 bases between them. Per germline, CDR1 LNHDA and CDR2 SQIVND (reference sequence). CDR3 in DNA: TGTGCCAGTAGTATAGGAGGGATTGGCAATCAGCCCCAGCATTTT. Encoded protein: CASSIGGIGNQPQHF.

The chain couples TRBV14 to TRBJ1-1; tentatively, D is TRBD1 (5 bases). Germline V CDR1 and CDR2: SGHDN, FVKESK. Trimming took 4 bases from V and 10 from J, leaving 22 bases between them. There are 15 residues in the CDR3. The CDR3 region has the DNA TGTGCCAGCAGCCCCCCTTGGGGCACGTCGTTTGGAGCTTTCTTT. It translates to CASSPPWGTSFGAFF.

The chain links TRBV11-3 to TRBJ2-5; D possibly corresponds to TRBD2 (5 bases). The ends were cut back, 1 base at V and 2 bases at J, with 14 bases in the middle. This CDR3 has 16 residues. The germline V gene encodes CDR1 SGHNT and CDR2 YENEEA. For the CDR3, the DNA is TGTGCCAGCAGCTTAGGGCAGGCGGGTTTGCAAGAGACCCAGTACTTC. Protein sequence: CASSLGQAGLQETQYF.

The chain links TRBV2 to TRBJ2-1, with 12 bases matching TRBD1. The CDR3 covers 15 residues. CDR1 is SNHLY and CDR2 is FYNNEI in the germline V gene. The V and J ends lost 7 bases and 8 bases, in that order; junction bases with no gene match: 9. CDR3 protein: CASTPGQGAQYEQFF. Written as DNA, the CDR3 is TGTGCCAGCACCCCGGGACAGGGGGCGCAGTATGAGCAGTTCTTC.

This clone has a single count. The chain is built from TRBV24-1 and TRBJ2-1; possible D gene TRBD1, 6 bases. Germline loops: CDR1 KGHDR, CDR2 SFDVKD. The V and J ends lost 7 bases and 2 bases respectively, with 14 bases between them. The CDR3 has 15 residues. The CDR3 is CATSAQQGTYNEQFF. In DNA form, the CDR3 reads TGTGCCACCAGCGCTCAACAGGGAACCTACAATGAGCAGTTCTTC.

The chain recombines TRBV5-4 with TRBJ1-4; 8 bases line up with TRBD1. The CDR3 is made up of 15 amino acids. Trimming took 5 bases from V and 5 from J; bases not matched to a gene: 8. The germline CDR1 and CDR2 sequences are SGHNT and YYREEE (reference sequence). CDR3 in DNA: TGTGCCAGCAGTCTTAGACAGGGGAGGAATGAAAAACTGTTTTTT. It is translated as CASSLRQGRNEKLFF.

V and J are TRBV3-1 (or the pseudogene TRBV3-2) and TRBJ1-2; D is possibly TRBD1 (5 bases). This CDR3 region has 17 residues. Deletions cut 0 bases from V and 4 bases from J, with 18 bases between. Germline V gene lookup returns CDR1 LGHDT and CDR2 YNNKEL (reference sequence). The CDR3 here is CASSQDRPPGDLYGYTF. CDR3 DNA sequence: TGTGCCAGCAGCCAAGATCGTCCTCCGGGGGATCTCTATGGCTACACCTTC.

This clone has just one count. The chain has TRBV3-1 (or the pseudogene TRBV3-2) and TRBJ2-7, with a tentative D call TRBD1 (6 bases). Germline-derived CDR1 and CDR2 are LGHDT and YNNKEL (reference sequence). This CDR3 spans 13 amino acids. V was clipped by 4 bases and J by 7 bases, with 14 bases between them. CDR3 in DNA: TGTGCCAGCAGCCCGACCGGGCAGGGGGAGCAGTACTTC. This gives the protein CASSPTGQGEQYF.

The V gene is TRBV19, the J gene TRBJ2-5; 7 positions agree with TRBD2. CDR1 is LNHDA, CDR2 SQIVND, per germline (reference sequence). V gave up 5 bases and J gave up 1 base; unmatched junction bases: 7. CDR3 length: 15 residues. Here the CDR3 reads CASSLGRGSQETQYF. The CDR3 DNA sequence: TGTGCCAGTAGTTTGGGGCGGGGGAGCCAAGAGACCCAGTACTTC.

V and J are TRBV30 and TRBJ1-4; D is undetermined. The CDR3 consists of 14 residues. Germline CDR1 is GTSNPN and CDR2 is SVGIG (reference sequence). Trimming took off 0 bases at V and 8 bases at J, with 13 bases between the two ends. CDR3 amino acids: CAWSVSPFEEKLFF. CDR3 nucleotides: TGTGCCTGGAGTGTATCCCCCTTCGAGGAAAAACTGTTTTTT.

A few counts support this clone. The genes are TRBV4-1 and TRBJ1-1; D not resolved. This CDR3 comprises 15 residues. The germline V gene has CDR1 MGHRA and CDR2 YSYEKL. V was cut by 2 bases and J by 7 bases, with 17 bases left in between. The CDR3 region has the DNA TGCGCCAGCAGCCAATTAGCGGGCAGCCGATTTGAAGCTTTCTTT. This encodes CASSQLAGSRFEAFF.